The 18 T cell receptor beta chains presented below share a single source sample, sequenced in a study of PD-1 blockade in classical Hodgkin lymphoma. Each and every patient relapsed after autologous stem cell transplantation, and patients got differing brentuximab vedotin exposure. The data were produced by immunoSEQ multiplex PCR, yet TCRdb's version contains in-frame clones alone and is incomplete. The sample records over 25,000 clones, roughly 70% being singletons. The source material was peripheral blood mononuclear cells (PBMCs), sampled before the second cycle of nivolumab. The receptors derive from a human donor with classical Hodgkin lymphoma.

The rearrangement uses TRBV23-1 and TRBJ1-6; D is uncertain. TRBV23-1 is an ORF, with its function uncertain. V was trimmed by 4 bases and J by 7 bases, leaving 17 bases between them. The CDR3 length is 16 residues. The CDR3 sequence: CASSRKSDRTNSPLHF. The CDR3 DNA reads as TGCGCCAGCAGTCGTAAGTCGGACCGTACCAATTCACCCCTCCACTTT.

This clone has a single count. V is TRBV7-8 and J is TRBJ2-2; D possibly corresponds to TRBD2 (5 bases). Trimming pared 5 bases from V and 1 base from J, leaving 14 bases between. Germline values: CDR1 SGHVS, CDR2 FQNEAQ. The CDR3 has 16 residues. The CDR3 reads CASSPLVIGNTGELFF. CDR3 DNA: TGTGCCAGCAGCCCACTAGTTATAGGGAACACCGGGGAGCTGTTTTTT.

The rearrangement joins TRBV5-1 to TRBJ1-1; the D gene is possibly TRBD1 (6 bases). Trimming removed 0 bases at V and 1 base at J, with 16 bases between. Germline V gives CDR1 SGHRS, CDR2 YFSETQ. The CDR3 consists of 17 residues. CDR3 sequence (DNA): TGCGCCAGCAGCTTGGCCCCTATACAGGGCCAGAACACTGAAGCTTTCTTT. Translated, it gives CASSLAPIQGQNTEAFF.

The chain couples TRBV5-8 to TRBJ2-1; D possibly corresponds to TRBD1 (6 bases). This CDR3 is built from 12 residues. CDR1 SGHTS and CDR2 YDEGEE come from the germline V gene. V dropped 3 bases and J dropped 10 bases, with 11 bases sitting between them. The CDR3 region is CASSSDSPEQFF. DNA of the CDR3: TGTGCCAGCAGCTCGGACAGTCCGGAGCAGTTCTTC.

The J gene is TRBJ1-5, the V gene TRBV6-1; 7 bases line up with TRBD1. The junction had 10 bases not matched to a gene; V was cut back by 7 bases and J by 7 bases. This CDR3 has 14 residues. Per the germline V gene, CDR1 is MNHNS and CDR2 is SASEGT. CDR3 sequence: CASTETGFGQPQHF. The CDR3 bases are TGTGCCAGCACCGAGACAGGGTTCGGGCAGCCCCAGCATTTT.

The sample holds one count of this clone. CDR3 in amino acids: CASSVRGGGANEQFF. CDR3 sequence (DNA): TGTGCCAGCAGCGTACGGGGAGGCGGGGCAAATGAGCAGTTCTTC. This sequence joins TRBV5-6 and TRBJ2-1, with a tentative D call TRBD2 (6 bases). The CDR3 has 15 amino acids. Trimming removed 4 bases at V and 7 bases at J, with 18 bases between. From germline, CDR1 is SGHDT and CDR2 YYEEEE.

This chain uses TRBV4-2 with TRBJ2-5, with TRBD2 identical over 8 bases. Germline CDR1 LGHNA, CDR2 YNFKEQ. CDR3 size: 16 residues. V lost 0 bases to trimming and J lost 5 bases; unmatched junction nucleotides: 8. The CDR3 bases are TGTGCCAGCAGCCAAGAGGTCGGGGGGGCGGGCGAGACCCAGTACTTC. Translation: CASSQEVGGAGETQYF.

J is TRBJ2-7 and V is TRBV7-9, with 7 nucleotides matching TRBD1. Germline CDR1 is SEHNR and CDR2 is FQNEAQ (reference sequence). The CDR3 is made up of 14 amino acids. With 3 bases clipped from V and 4 bases from J, the junction kept 6 bases outside the gene matches. For the CDR3, the DNA is TGTGCCAGCAGCTTCCGGGACAGACAGTACGAGCAGTACTTC. Its protein is CASSFRDRQYEQYF.

The CDR3 DNA is TGCGCCAGCAGCCAGGGGGACCAGAACACTGAAGCTTTCTTT. The encoded protein is CASSQGDQNTEAFF. The rearrangement joins TRBV4-1 to TRBJ1-1; a possible D gene is TRBD1 (5 bases). CDR1 and CDR2 from the germline V gene are MGHRA and YSYEKL. V lost 3 bases and J 1 base, leaving 9 bases between the germline ends. The CDR3 loop spans 14 amino acids.

The sample holds a few counts of this clone. The chain recombines TRBV18 with TRBJ1-4, with 9 bases aligning to TRBD1. The CDR3 runs to 17 residues. The germline V gene has CDR1 KGHSH and CDR2 LQKENI. Germline trimming cut 6 bases from V and 0 bases from J; bases unmatched to any gene: 8. The CDR3 DNA sequence: TGTGCCAGCTCCCCATGGACAGGGGCTGCAACTAATGAAAAACTGTTTTTT. Translation gives CASSPWTGAATNEKLFF.

The chain employs TRBV19 and TRBJ1-2; tentatively, D is TRBD1 (6 bases). Germline V gene lookup returns CDR1 LNHDA and CDR2 SQIVND (reference sequence). Trimming shortened V by 11 bases and J by 4 bases, and 14 bases separated the two germline ends. The CDR3 loop spans 12 amino acids. CDR3 sequence: CAASQGFYGYTF. In DNA, the CDR3 is TGTGCCGCAAGCCAGGGGTTCTATGGCTACACCTTC.

The rearrangement joins TRBV13 to TRBJ1-1; TRBD1 is a possible D gene (5 bases). The CDR3 is 15 residues long. Germline V gene sequence: CDR1 PRHDT, CDR2 FYEKMQ (reference sequence). Between the trimmed V and J ends, which lost 5 bases and 1 base, there was a span of 14 bases. The CDR3 DNA is TGTGCCAGCAGCACGGGACCGAATAAGAACACTGAAGCTTTCTTT. Translation: CASSTGPNKNTEAFF.

This clone appeared a few times. The chain is built from TRBV6-1 and TRBJ1-2; a weak D match, TRBD1 (5 bases). The CDR3 extends over 15 amino acids. The germline V gene encodes CDR1 MNHNS and CDR2 SASEGT. V was cut by 3 bases and J by 4 bases, with 15 bases left in between. The CDR3 is CASSDYPAGSYGYTF. In DNA, the CDR3 is TGTGCCAGCAGTGACTACCCGGCAGGGTCCTATGGCTACACCTTC.

The chain uses TRBV9 and TRBJ2-7; 7 positions agree with TRBD1. CDR1 and CDR2 from the germline V gene are SGDLS and YYNGEE. The CDR3 is made up of 15 amino acids. V shed 4 bases and J 6 bases; nucleotides not matched to a gene: 13. The CDR3 region has the DNA TGTGCCAGCAGCCCGAAGGGGGACAGCCTTTCCGAGCAGTACTTC. Its translation is CASSPKGDSLSEQYF.

In DNA form, the CDR3 reads TGTGCCAGTAGTAGGATTGAGACAGGGAGGGGCGATGAGCAGTTCTTC. Translation gives CASSRIETGRGDEQFF. The J gene is TRBJ2-1, the V gene TRBV19; possibly TRBD1 or TRBD2 for D (7 bases each). V was trimmed by 4 bases and J by 8 bases, leaving 21 bases between them. The CDR3 totals 16 residues. Germline-derived CDR1 and CDR2 are LNHDA and SQIVND (reference sequence). The full variable domain, with the rest looked up from reference TRBV19 and TRBJ2-1, is DGGITQSPKYLFRKEGQNVTLSCEQNLNHDAMYWYRQDPGQGLRLIYYSQIVNDFQKGDIAEGYSVSREKKESFPLTVTSAQKNPTAFYLCASSRIETGRGDEQFFGPGTRLTVL.

The chain links TRBV6-5 to TRBJ2-1; D may match TRBD1 or TRBD2 (5 bases each). The CDR3 has 13 residues. Trimming removed 3 bases from V and 7 bases from J, with 10 bases in between. From germline, CDR1 is MNHEY and CDR2 SVGAGI. The CDR3 nucleotides read TGTGCCAGCAGTTATATGGGGACGAATGAGCAGTTCTTC. This sequence encodes CASSYMGTNEQFF.

The rearrangement joins TRBV7-9 to TRBJ1-1, with no clear D. This CDR3 has 11 amino acids. The germline V gene encodes CDR1 SEHNR and CDR2 FQNEAQ (reference sequence). V was trimmed by 5 bases and J by 6 bases, leaving 7 bases between them. The CDR3 DNA reads TGTGCCAGCAGCCGAACGTCTGAAGCTTTCTTT. Translated, it gives CASSRTSEAFF.

This chain joins TRBV28 and TRBJ2-5; D tentatively fits TRBD1 or TRBD2 (6 bases each). Deletions cut 5 bases from V and 5 bases from J, with 24 bases between. Germline loops: CDR1 MDHEN, CDR2 SYDVKM. The CDR3 is 17 residues long. DNA for the CDR3: TGTGCCAGCAGTCTACGTATGGTGGGGGGCGCGAAGGAGACCCAGTACTTC. Its translation is CASSLRMVGGAKETQYF.